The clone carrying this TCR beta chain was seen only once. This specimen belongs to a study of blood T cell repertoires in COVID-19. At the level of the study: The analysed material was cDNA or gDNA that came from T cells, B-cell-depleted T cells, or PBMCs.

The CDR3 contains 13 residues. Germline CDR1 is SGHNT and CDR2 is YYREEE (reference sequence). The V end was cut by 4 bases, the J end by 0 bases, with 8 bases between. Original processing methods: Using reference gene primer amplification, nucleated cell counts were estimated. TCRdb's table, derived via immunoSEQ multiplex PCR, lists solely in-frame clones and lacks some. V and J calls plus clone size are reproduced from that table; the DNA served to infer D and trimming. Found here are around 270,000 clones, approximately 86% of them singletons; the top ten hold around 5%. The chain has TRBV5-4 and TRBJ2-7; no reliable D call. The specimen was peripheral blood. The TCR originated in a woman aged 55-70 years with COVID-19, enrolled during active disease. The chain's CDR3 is CASSALSSYEQYF. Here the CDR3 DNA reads TGTGCCAGCAGCGCCCTAAGCTCCTACGAGCAGTACTTC.